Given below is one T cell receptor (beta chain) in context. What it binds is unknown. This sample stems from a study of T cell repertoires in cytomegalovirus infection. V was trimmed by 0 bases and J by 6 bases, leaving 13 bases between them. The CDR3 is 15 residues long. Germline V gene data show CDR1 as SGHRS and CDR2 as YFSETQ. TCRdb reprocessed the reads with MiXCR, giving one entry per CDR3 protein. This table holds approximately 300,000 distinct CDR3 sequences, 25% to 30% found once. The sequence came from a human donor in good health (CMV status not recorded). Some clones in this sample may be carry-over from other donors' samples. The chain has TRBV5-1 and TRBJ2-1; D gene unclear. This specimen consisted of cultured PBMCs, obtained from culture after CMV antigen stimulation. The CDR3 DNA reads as TGCGCCAGCAGCTTGGTTCCCACCTCCCTCAATGAGCAGTTCTTC. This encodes CASSLVPTSLNEQFF.